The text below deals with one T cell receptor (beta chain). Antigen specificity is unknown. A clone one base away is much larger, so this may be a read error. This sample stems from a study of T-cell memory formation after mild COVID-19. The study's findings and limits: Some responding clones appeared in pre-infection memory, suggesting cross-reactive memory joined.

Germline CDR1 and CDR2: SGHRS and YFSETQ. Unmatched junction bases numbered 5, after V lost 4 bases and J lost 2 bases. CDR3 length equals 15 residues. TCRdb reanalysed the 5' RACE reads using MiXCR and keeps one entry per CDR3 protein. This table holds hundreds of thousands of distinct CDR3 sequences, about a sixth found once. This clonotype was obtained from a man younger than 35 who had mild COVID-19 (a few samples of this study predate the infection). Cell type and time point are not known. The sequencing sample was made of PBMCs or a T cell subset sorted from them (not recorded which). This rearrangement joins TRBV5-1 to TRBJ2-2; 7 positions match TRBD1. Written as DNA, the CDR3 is TGCGCCAGCAGCGCCTGGGACAGCAACACCGGGGAGCTGTTTTTT. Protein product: CASSAWDSNTGELFF.